Following are 15 T cell receptor beta chains from one sample sequenced in a study of cytotoxic CD8 clonotypes in ibrutinib-treated CLL. Sequenced by immunoSEQ multiplex PCR; TCRdb stores in-frame clones only, minus some. The profile shows some 150,000 clones, around 80% of them singletons. The sequenced sample was PBMCs, obtained after 12 months of ibrutinib treatment. The receptors come from a human donor with chronic lymphocytic leukemia.

The chain links TRBV7-6 to TRBJ2-1, with D perhaps TRBD2 (6 bases). The CDR3 length is 15 residues. The V gene lost 4 bases and the J gene lost 0 bases, with 10 bases spanning the gap. Per the germline V gene, CDR1 is SGHVS and CDR2 is FNYEAQ. CDR3 sequence reads: CASSSIGSSYNEQFF. CDR3 nucleotides: TGTGCCAGCAGCTCGATCGGGAGCTCCTACAATGAGCAGTTCTTC. Based on the CDR3 plus reference TRBV7-6 and TRBJ2-1, the full variable domain is GAGVSQSPRYKVTKRGQDVALRCDPISGHVSLYWYRQALGQGPEFLTYFNYEAQQDKSGLPNDRFSAERPEGSISTLTIQRTEQRDSAMYRCASSSIGSSYNEQFFGPGTRLTVL.

V is TRBV7-9 and J is TRBJ2-1; 7 positions match TRBD2. This CDR3 is 17 amino acids long. CDR1 is SEHNR, CDR2 FQNEAQ, per germline (reference sequence). Losses at the gene ends were 5 bases for V and 0 bases for J; bases not matched to a gene: 10. Here the CDR3 DNA reads TGTGCCAGCAGCCAAACTAGCGCTCAGAGCTCCTACAATGAGCAGTTCTTC. Translated: CASSQTSAQSSYNEQFF.

As regards this clone: Other DNA variants within this sample encode the same CDR3. The CDR3 spells CASSQGLAGNYEQYF. The DNA for the CDR3 is TGTGCCAGCAGCCAAGGACTAGCGGGGAACTACGAGCAGTACTTC. The chain employs TRBV7-8 and TRBJ2-7, with 12 positions matching TRBD2. CDR3 length: 15 amino acids. J was trimmed by 3 bases and V by 5 bases; bases with no gene match: 5. Germline CDR1 reads SGHVS; CDR2 reads FQNEAQ.

This clone occurred once. This chain links TRBV7-9 with TRBJ2-7; D is uncertain. Germline CDR1 SEHNR, CDR2 FQNEAQ (reference sequence). Trimming pared 1 base from V and 1 base from J, leaving 5 bases between. The CDR3 is made up of 13 amino acids. CDR3 in DNA: TGTGCCAGCAGCTTAGTCCGTTCCTACGAGCAGTACTTC. This sequence encodes CASSLVRSYEQYF.

Only one count was recorded for this clone. This chain links TRBV18 with TRBJ1-5; TRBD1 agrees at 7 bases. Germline CDR1 KGHSH, CDR2 LQKENI. With 6 bases clipped from V and 6 bases from J, the junction kept 11 bases outside the gene matches. There are 15 residues in the CDR3. The CDR3 here is CASSQGGQEGQPQHF. DNA for the CDR3: TGTGCCAGCTCTCAGGGAGGACAGGAGGGTCAGCCCCAGCATTTT.

The rearrangement uses TRBV4-2 and TRBJ2-6; possible D gene TRBD1, 5 bases. V gave up 2 bases and J gave up 0 bases, with 5 bases separating them. The CDR3 runs 15 residues. CDR1 LGHNA and CDR2 YNFKEQ come from the germline V gene. CDR3: CASSQRGSGANVLTF. DNA for the CDR3: TGTGCCAGCAGCCAAAGGGGCTCTGGGGCCAACGTCCTGACTTTC.

This clone was counted only a few times. This same CDR3 is encoded by further DNA sequences in the sample. The V and J genes are TRBV9 and TRBJ1-2; D remains ambiguous. The CDR3 totals 12 residues. With 1 base removed from V and 8 bases from J, the gap between germline ends came to 9 bases. The V gene's germline CDR1 is SGDLS and CDR2 YYNGEE. CDR3 amino acids: CASSVTGGGYTF. In DNA, the CDR3 is TGTGCCAGCAGCGTAACCGGTGGGGGCTACACCTTC.

This clone was seen once. This rearrangement joins TRBV5-1 to TRBJ2-7; D might be TRBD1 (5 bases). In germline, CDR1 is SGHRS, CDR2 YFSETQ. V was cut by 0 bases and J by 2 bases, with 9 bases left in between. The CDR3 has 14 amino acids. CDR3 residues: CASSLGGNTYEQYF. The CDR3 DNA reads as TGCGCCAGCAGCTTGGGGGGCAACACCTACGAGCAGTACTTC.

This clone was counted between two and nine times. V is TRBV4-2 and J is TRBJ2-7; D is perhaps TRBD1 (5 bases). Germline V gene sequence: CDR1 LGHNA, CDR2 YNFKEQ. The CDR3 covers 16 residues. V gave up 0 bases and J gave up 1 base, with 13 bases separating them. The CDR3 DNA reads as TGTGCCAGCAGCCAAGATTTAGGGGCACCTTCCTACGAGCAGTACTTC. Protein sequence: CASSQDLGAPSYEQYF.

J is TRBJ2-3 and V is TRBV18; 14 bases are a match to TRBD2. With 3 bases clipped from V and 3 bases from J, the junction kept 5 bases outside the gene matches. The germline gives CDR1 KGHSH, CDR2 LQKENI. The CDR3 sequence is 17 residues long. CDR3 DNA sequence: TGTGCCAGCTCACCTCCCGGGACTAGCGGGAGAACAGATACGCAGTATTTT. It translates to CASSPPGTSGRTDTQYF.

The rearrangement joins TRBV19 to TRBJ2-1, with 10 bases aligning to TRBD2. Germline trimming cut 2 bases from V and 7 bases from J; bases unmatched to any gene: 2. The CDR3 consists of 14 residues. Germline loops: CDR1 LNHDA, CDR2 SQIVND (reference sequence). The CDR3 protein is CASSILLAGNEQFF. The CDR3, as DNA: TGTGCCAGTAGTATACTACTAGCGGGAAATGAGCAGTTCTTC.

As concerns this clone: Different DNA sequences within this sample yield the same CDR3. The J gene is TRBJ2-1, the V gene TRBV6-5, with D possibly matching TRBD2 (6 bases). V gave up 5 bases and J gave up 9 bases, with 20 bases separating them. The CDR3 has 15 amino acids. Germline V CDR1 and CDR2: MNHEY, SVGAGI. The DNA for the CDR3 is TGTGCCAGCAGTCCCAGGCGGGATCTTGGTAGTGAGCAGTTCTTC. Its protein is CASSPRRDLGSEQFF.

The chain recombines TRBV7-8 with TRBJ2-7; 7 nucleotides match TRBD1. Germline-derived CDR1 and CDR2 are SGHVS and FQNEAQ. Trimming took 4 bases from V and 3 from J; bases not matched to a gene: 6. This CDR3 comprises 14 residues. CDR3 bases: TGTGCCAGCAGCTCACGGACAGGAAGCTACGAGCAGTACTTC. Its protein is CASSSRTGSYEQYF.

The chain employs TRBV11-2 and TRBJ2-1; perhaps D is TRBD1 or TRBD2 (5 bases each). V lost 1 base to trimming and J lost 5 bases, with 15 bases between them. The CDR3 is 16 amino acids. Germline CDR1 reads SGHAT; CDR2 reads FQNNGV. The CDR3: CASSLVGRGRDNEQFF. CDR3 bases: TGTGCCAGCAGCTTAGTAGGCCGGGGCAGGGACAATGAGCAGTTCTTC.

V usage is TRBV11-3 and J usage is TRBJ2-1, with 7 positions matching TRBD2. The CDR3 covers 15 residues. Germline V gene lookup returns CDR1 SGHNT and CDR2 YENEEA. The V and J ends lost 5 bases and 7 bases, in that order; junction bases with no gene match: 11. CDR3 in amino acids: CASSPRTGGRNEQFF. As DNA, the CDR3 is TGTGCCAGCAGCCCCCGGACGGGAGGTAGGAATGAGCAGTTCTTC.